The following is a T cell receptor beta chain sequence with its context. Its antigen has not been determined. One base away there is no much larger clone; base qualities are not given. The immunoSEQ Assay, a bias-controlled multiplex PCR, was used to amplify TCRbeta CDR3 regions from genomic DNA. As for the original processing: Within the assay, amplification of reference gene primers was used to estimate how many nucleated cells each sample contained. Sequence reads were collapsed and filtered to measure the absolute abundance of every unique TCRbeta CDR3 rearrangement. For each sample, productive Simpson clonality was calculated as the square root of Simpson's diversity index over productive rearrangements. This is the immuneACCESS table as TCRdb keeps it, with only in-frame sequences that have V and J called. A part of the clones is gone; compared with another copy, unresolved V genes explain less than half, and the rest is unexplained. V, J and clone size derive from that table, while D and trimming were established from the DNA sequence. Across this sample there are under 30,000 clones, with 89% seen only once. The ten most abundant clones make up 3.5% of the sample.

The data are from a study of blood T cell repertoires in COVID-19 (dated by TCRdb to the early 2020s). In terms of the full investigation: Samples covering the acute and convalescent phases of COVID-19 were provided by collaborators in the United States, Italy and Spain. Deeply sampled blood TCRbeta repertoires from subjects exposed to, actively infected with, or recovered from COVID-19 were included in the dataset. The prospective study material was composed of cDNA or gDNA derived from T cells, B-cell-depleted T cells, or PBMCs. HLA class I and class II types, where available, came from metadata supplied by the sample provider rather than from assay-based typing. The repertoires were made available in a free public database intended to serve as a resource for research on the immune response to SARS-CoV-2. The samples were drawn from the first 160 participants of the ongoing ImmuneRACE study and from 950 to 1,500 subjects provided by 6 global collaborators. Nearly every sample came with metadata listing a de-identified subject ID, COVID-19 status, age in years and sex.

Overall study results and their limits: How much clinical and demographic metadata was included differed by source and by participant, and the metadata was provided uncurated.

The cysteine opens and the phenylalanine closes a CDR3 of 14 amino acids. Only the CDR3 region is kept as DNA, spanning 42 bases read in frame from base 1. Trimming costs V 3 bases and J 5 bases, and their ends lie 13 bases apart. Reading the germline V gene gives CDR1 SGHTA and CDR2 FQGNSA. Each collaborating institution followed its own protocols to collect whole blood in K2EDTA tubes. For TCRbeta analysis, collaborators shipped samples in one of three forms: frozen whole blood, isolated PBMCs, or DNA extracted from either of those sample types. The clonotype was recovered from a human donor in a cohort sampled during active COVID-19. The rearranged chain carries TRBV7-2 and TRBJ2-5, with TRBD2 as a weak D call on 6 bases. Sequenced sample: peripheral blood. CDR3 region: CASSFARGSETQYF. The DNA sequence is given as TGTGCCAGCAGCTTTGCTCGGGGGTCGGAGACCCAGTACTTC.